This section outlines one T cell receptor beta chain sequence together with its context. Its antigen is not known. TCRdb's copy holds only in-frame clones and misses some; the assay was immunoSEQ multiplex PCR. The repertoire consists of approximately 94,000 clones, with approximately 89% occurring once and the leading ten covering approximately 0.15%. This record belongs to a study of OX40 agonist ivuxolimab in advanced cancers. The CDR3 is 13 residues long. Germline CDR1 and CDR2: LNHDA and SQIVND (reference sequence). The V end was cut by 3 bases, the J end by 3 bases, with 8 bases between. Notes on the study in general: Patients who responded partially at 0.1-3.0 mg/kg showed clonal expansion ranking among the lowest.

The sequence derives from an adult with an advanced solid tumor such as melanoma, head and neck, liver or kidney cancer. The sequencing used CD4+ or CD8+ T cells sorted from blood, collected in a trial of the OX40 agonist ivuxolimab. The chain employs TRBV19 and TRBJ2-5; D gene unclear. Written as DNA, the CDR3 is TGTGCCAGTAGTATTGGTAGGAAAGAGACCCAGTACTTC. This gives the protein CASSIGRKETQYF.